Below, 29 T cell receptor beta chains from the same sample are listed, as sequenced in a study of cytomegalovirus exposure and HLA in healthy donors. PCR employed 60 Vbeta and 13 Jbeta primers. Sequencing was performed with immunoSEQ multiplex PCR; in TCRdb, only in-frame clones are kept and a portion is missing. The data hold 200,000 or so clones, with 81% observed a single time. The sequencing input was PBMCs. Every receptor here comes from a woman younger than 35 in good health and CMV-seropositive.

This chain joins TRBV11-2 and TRBJ1-1; D perhaps matches TRBD1 (5 bases). Germline V CDR1 and CDR2: SGHAT, FQNNGV. This CDR3 comprises 13 residues. V lost 3 bases, J lost 4 bases, and 9 bases lay in between. As DNA, the CDR3 is TGTGCCAGCAGCTTTGTGGGGGGCACTGAAGCTTTCTTT. Amino acids: CASSFVGGTEAFF. Full variable domain (missing parts from reference TRBV11-2 and TRBJ1-1): EAGVAQSPRYKIIEKRQSVAFWCNPISGHATLYWYQQILGQGPKLLIQFQNNGVVDDSQLPKDRFSAERLKGVDSTLKIQPAKLEDSAVYLCASSFVGGTEAFFGQGTRLTVV.

The V and J genes are TRBV18 and TRBJ2-5; possible D gene TRBD1, 6 bases. This CDR3 is 15 amino acids long. Germline V gene sequence: CDR1 KGHSH, CDR2 LQKENI. The ends were cut back, 3 bases at V and 2 bases at J, with 13 bases in the middle. The CDR3 DNA reads as TGTGCCAGCTCACCGGGACACCTTACTCAAGAGACCCAGTACTTC. This sequence encodes CASSPGHLTQETQYF.

This clone was counted a single time. This chain connects TRBV19 to TRBJ2-7, with TRBD1 matching over 10 bases. The V segment lost 5 bases and the J segment 6 bases; nucleotides outside the gene matches: 10. The CDR3 spans 15 residues. In germline, CDR1 is LNHDA, CDR2 SQIVND (reference sequence). The CDR3 is CASSVTGTGVSEQYV. As DNA, the CDR3 is TGTGCCAGTAGTGTCACCGGGACAGGGGTGAGCGAGCAGTACGTC.

This chain uses TRBV4-3 with TRBJ1-2; D uncertain. V lost 1 base to trimming and J lost 4 bases, with 10 bases between them. The CDR3 runs 14 residues. Germline CDR1 and CDR2: LGHNA and YSLEER. CDR3 in amino acids: CASSQAKGGYGYTF. Written as DNA, the CDR3 is TGCGCCAGCAGCCAAGCAAAAGGAGGCTATGGCTACACCTTC.

This rearrangement joins TRBV2 to TRBJ2-1; 8 bases are shared with TRBD1. Germline trimming cut 3 bases from V and 0 bases from J; bases unmatched to any gene: 1. CDR3 length: 15 amino acids. Per the germline V gene, CDR1 is SNHLY and CDR2 is FYNNEI. The CDR3 protein is CASSDGTGSYNEQFF. CDR3 DNA sequence: TGTGCCAGCAGTGATGGGACAGGCTCCTACAATGAGCAGTTCTTC.

This clone was seen more than once but under ten times. The chain combines TRBV11-3 with TRBJ2-5; perhaps TRBD1 as D (6 bases). Trimming took off 5 bases at V and 2 bases at J, with 18 bases between the two ends. The CDR3 loop spans 16 amino acids. The germline gives CDR1 SGHNT, CDR2 YENEEA. This CDR3 reads CASSPGAGPLQETQYF. The DNA for the CDR3 is TGTGCCAGCAGCCCAGGGGCAGGCCCTTTACAAGAGACCCAGTACTTC.

The CDR3 DNA sequence: TGTGCCAGCGCTAGCGGACGGAATGAGCAGTTCTTC. It encodes CASASGRNEQFF. The chain carries TRBV6-5 and TRBJ2-1, with 7 bases that match TRBD2. Germline values: CDR1 MNHEY, CDR2 SVGAGI. Losses at the gene ends were 8 bases for V and 7 bases for J; bases not matched to a gene: 5. The CDR3 contains 12 residues.

The chain combines TRBV5-1 with TRBJ2-3; possible D gene TRBD2, 5 bases. V dropped 1 base and J dropped 4 bases, with 10 bases sitting between them. Germline CDR1 SGHRS, CDR2 YFSETQ. This CDR3 comprises 14 residues. The CDR3 coding sequence is TGCGCCAGCAGCTTGAGGCCGGAGGCAGATACGCAGTATTTT. Residues: CASSLRPEADTQYF.

This clone was counted a few times. The chain combines TRBV6-6 with TRBJ2-6; D is possibly TRBD1 (5 bases). From germline, CDR1 is MNHNY and CDR2 SVGAGI (reference sequence). The germline V and J ends were trimmed by 0 bases and 0 bases, with 6 bases remaining between them. The CDR3 consists of 16 residues. CDR3 nucleotide sequence: TGTGCCAGCAGTTACTCTGACAGCTCTGGGGCCAACGTCCTGACTTTC. It encodes CASSYSDSSGANVLTF.

V usage is TRBV2 and J usage is TRBJ2-2, with D possibly matching TRBD1 (6 bases). The CDR3 is 17 residues long. Germline CDR1 reads SNHLY; CDR2 reads FYNNEI. Trimming left V 7 bases short and J 7 bases short, with 25 bases between. The CDR3 spells CASTLYPRQAIGGELFF. The CDR3 bases are TGTGCCAGCACCTTATACCCCCGACAGGCTATCGGCGGGGAGCTGTTTTTT.

V is TRBV28 and J is TRBJ2-7, with 7 positions matching TRBD1. Germline V gene sequence: CDR1 MDHEN, CDR2 SYDVKM. V was pared by 3 bases and J by 4 bases, with 3 bases of the junction left unmatched. This CDR3 is 13 amino acids long. The CDR3 coding sequence is TGTGCCAGCAGTTTCGGCAGGGGGTACGAGCAGTACTTC. Protein product: CASSFGRGYEQYF.

The chain couples TRBV5-1 to TRBJ1-2; a weak D match, TRBD1 (6 bases). V was cut by 3 bases and J by 2 bases, with 11 bases left in between. CDR1 and CDR2 from the germline V gene are SGHRS and YFSETQ. The length of the CDR3 is 14 residues. CDR3 loop: CASSSGEGNYGYTF. The CDR3 DNA reads as TGCGCCAGCAGCTCAGGGGAGGGGAACTATGGCTACACCTTC.

The chain employs TRBV27 and TRBJ2-7, with a weak D call TRBD1 (6 bases). With 2 bases removed from V and 3 bases from J, the gap between germline ends came to 17 bases. The germline CDR1 and CDR2 sequences are MNHEY and SMNVEV (reference sequence). The CDR3 runs 16 residues. CDR3 sequence (DNA): TGTGCCAGCAGTTTAATTTACCGACAGGCCCTCTACGAGCAGTACTTC. It codes for CASSLIYRQALYEQYF.

The J gene is TRBJ1-5, the V gene TRBV2; D remains unclear. Germline CDR1 and CDR2: SNHLY and FYNNEI. Trimming cost V 4 bases and J 7 bases, with 14 bases left between them. The CDR3 consists of 14 residues. CDR3 protein: CASSAGNLPQPQHF. As DNA, the CDR3 is TGTGCCAGCAGTGCGGGGAATTTACCCCAGCCCCAGCATTTT.

The V call is TRBV21-1, the J call TRBJ1-1; TRBD1 is taken as the D call from the table, unchecked against the DNA. TRBV21-1 represents a pseudogene. The CDR3 length is 17 residues. The CDR3: CASSKVNLQGSRAEAFF. The CDR3 nucleotides are TGTGCCAGCAGCAAAGTGAACCTTCAGGGGAGTAGAGCTGAAGCTTTCTTT.

In this sample, this clone turned up a few times. This chain uses TRBV10-3 with TRBJ1-1; 7 positions match TRBD1. The V and J ends lost 3 bases and 2 bases, in that order; junction bases with no gene match: 3. The CDR3 totals 14 residues. Germline CDR1 is ENHRY and CDR2 is SYGVKD. The CDR3 coding sequence is TGTGCCATCAGTGAAGGGGGCTATAACACTGAAGCTTTCTTT. Residues: CAISEGGYNTEAFF.

The chain employs TRBV14 and TRBJ2-2, with D uncertain. CDR3 length: 13 residues. The germline V gene has CDR1 SGHDN and CDR2 FVKESK. Trimming took 3 bases from V and 7 from J, leaving 9 bases between them. CDR3 amino acids: CASSHLGGGELFF. The CDR3, as DNA: TGTGCCAGCAGCCACCTAGGCGGCGGGGAGCTGTTTTTT.

V and J are TRBV5-1 and TRBJ2-3, with TRBD1 matching over 7 bases. This CDR3 has 16 amino acids. Germline trimming cut 3 bases from V and 2 bases from J; bases unmatched to any gene: 9. Germline V gene sequence: CDR1 SGHRS, CDR2 YFSETQ. Written as DNA, the CDR3 is TGCGCCAGCAGCTGGGACAGCCGGGCCCCCACAGATACGCAGTATTTT. Protein sequence: CASSWDSRAPTDTQYF.

The chain links TRBV10-3 to TRBJ2-7, with 9 bases matching TRBD1. Trimming removed 5 bases from V and 4 bases from J; junction bases left unmatched: 6. The CDR3 spans 14 residues. The germline V gene has CDR1 ENHRY and CDR2 SYGVKD. The CDR3 nucleotides read TGTGCCATCAGTCGGGACAGGGCCGAATACGAGCAGTACTTC. This gives the protein CAISRDRAEYEQYF.

The chain recombines TRBV6-1 with TRBJ1-1; no clear D gene. The CDR3 length is 14 residues. Germline CDR1 and CDR2: MNHNS and SASEGT. Trimming cost V 1 base and J 11 bases, with 17 bases left between them. This CDR3 is CASSEGWRARFAFF. The CDR3 nucleotides are TGTGCCAGCAGTGAAGGCTGGAGGGCTAGGTTTGCTTTCTTT.

The chain links TRBV5-1 to TRBJ2-3; 8 nucleotides match TRBD2. The CDR3 extends over 15 amino acids. The germline gives CDR1 SGHRS, CDR2 YFSETQ. After removal of 0 bases from V and 4 bases from J, the junction contained 4 bases not matched to a gene. The CDR3 nucleotides are TGCGCCAGCAGCTTGGAGGGACTAGAGGCAGATACGCAGTATTTT. Its translation: CASSLEGLEADTQYF. The entire variable domain, with the rest obtained from reference TRBV5-1 and TRBJ2-3, is as follows: KAGVTQTPRYLIKTRGQQVTLSCSPISGHRSVSWYQQTPGQGLQFLFEYFSETQRNKGNFPGRFSGRQFSNSRSEMNVSTLELGDSALYLCASSLEGLEADTQYFGPGTRLTVL.

V usage is TRBV9 and J usage is TRBJ1-5; TRBD1 is a possible D gene (5 bases). Looked up from germline, CDR1 is SGDLS and CDR2 is YYNGEE. V was pared by 0 bases and J by 3 bases, with 7 bases between. The CDR3 has 14 residues. CDR3 in DNA: TGTGCCAGCAGCGTAGGACAGCTCAATCAGCCCCAGCATTTT. Translating it yields CASSVGQLNQPQHF.

Only a few counts were recorded for this clone. The chain is built from TRBV6-1 and TRBJ1-1; TRBD1 aligns across 8 bases. Germline V gene lookup returns CDR1 MNHNS and CDR2 SASEGT. The CDR3 runs 13 residues. The ends lost 2 bases at V and 7 bases at J; junction bases unmatched: 3. The chain's CDR3 is CASSEQGADEAFF. As DNA, the CDR3 is TGTGCCAGCAGTGAACAGGGGGCCGATGAAGCTTTCTTT.

The chain employs TRBV7-9 and TRBJ1-5, with D uncertain. V lost 5 bases, J lost 6 bases, and 11 bases lay in between. Per the germline V gene, CDR1 is SEHNR and CDR2 is FQNEAQ (reference sequence). This CDR3 spans 13 amino acids. The CDR3 loop is CASSPQVGQPQHF. Here the CDR3 DNA reads TGTGCCAGCAGCCCTCAGGTGGGTCAGCCCCAGCATTTT.

This chain links TRBV5-6 with TRBJ1-2; no definite D call. V lost 4 bases, J lost 4 bases, and 14 bases lay in between. The CDR3 is 14 amino acids. The germline gives CDR1 SGHDT, CDR2 YYEEEE. DNA of the CDR3: TGTGCCAGCAGCCCCGTTGAGGGCGGCTATGGCTACACCTTC. It translates to CASSPVEGGYGYTF.

The chain carries TRBV18 and TRBJ1-6, with TRBD1 matching over 7 bases. The J segment lost 8 bases and the V segment lost 3 bases, leaving 7 bases of the junction unmatched. This CDR3 has 15 residues. Germline loops: CDR1 KGHSH, CDR2 LQKENI. In nucleotides, the CDR3 is TGTGCCAGCTCACCGGAACTAGGGGGCGATTCACCCCTCCACTTT. Protein sequence: CASSPELGGDSPLHF.

The V gene is TRBV5-1, the J gene TRBJ1-2; D gene uncertain. This CDR3 has 15 residues. Per germline, CDR1 SGHRS and CDR2 YFSETQ. Trimming took 1 base from V and 3 from J, leaving 13 bases between them. DNA for the CDR3: TGCGCCAGCAGCTTGATCGTGGCGGGTGACTATGGCTACACCTTC. It yields the protein CASSLIVAGDYGYTF.

This clone was picked up one time. This chain uses TRBV9 with TRBJ1-3; 9 bases line up with TRBD1. The CDR3 totals 15 residues. V dropped 4 bases and J dropped 4; count of bases not matched to a gene: 6. Germline lookup yields CDR1 SGDLS and CDR2 YYNGEE. The CDR3 is CASSTTGTGGNTIYF. The CDR3 nucleotides are TGTGCCAGCAGCACTACCGGGACAGGGGGAAACACCATATATTTT.

The chain is built from TRBV6-5 and TRBJ2-7; no reliable D call. There are 14 residues in the CDR3. Germline CDR1 MNHEY, CDR2 SVGAGI. V was clipped by 5 bases and J by 2 bases, with 13 bases between them. CDR3 sequence: CASSTPQATYEQYF. The DNA of the CDR3 is TGTGCCAGCAGTACCCCTCAGGCCACCTACGAGCAGTACTTC.